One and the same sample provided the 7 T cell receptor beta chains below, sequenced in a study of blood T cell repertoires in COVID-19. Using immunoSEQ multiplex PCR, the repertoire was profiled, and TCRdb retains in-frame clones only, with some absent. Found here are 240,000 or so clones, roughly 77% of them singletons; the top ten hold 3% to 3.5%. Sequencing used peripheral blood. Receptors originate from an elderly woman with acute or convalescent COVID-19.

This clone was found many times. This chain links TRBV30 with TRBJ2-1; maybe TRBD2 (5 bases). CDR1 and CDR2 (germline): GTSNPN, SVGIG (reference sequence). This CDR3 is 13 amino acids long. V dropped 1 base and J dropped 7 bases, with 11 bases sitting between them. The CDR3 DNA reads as TGTGCCTGGAGTGAGCGGCTGGGAAATGAGCAGTTCTTC. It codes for CAWSERLGNEQFF.

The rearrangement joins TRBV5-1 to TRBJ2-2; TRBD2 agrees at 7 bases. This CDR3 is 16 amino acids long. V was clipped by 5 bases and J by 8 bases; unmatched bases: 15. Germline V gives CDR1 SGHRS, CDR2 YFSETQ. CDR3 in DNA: TGCGCCAGCAGACCACCCGGACTAGAAGGAGAAGGGGAGCTGTTTTTT. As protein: CASRPPGLEGEGELFF.

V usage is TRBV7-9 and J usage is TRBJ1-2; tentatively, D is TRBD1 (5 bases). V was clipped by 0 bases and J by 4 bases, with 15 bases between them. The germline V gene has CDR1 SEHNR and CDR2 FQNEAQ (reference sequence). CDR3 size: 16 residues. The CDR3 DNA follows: TGTGCCAGCAGCTTAGCCCAAATCCGACAGTCCTATGGCTACACCTTC. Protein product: CASSLAQIRQSYGYTF.

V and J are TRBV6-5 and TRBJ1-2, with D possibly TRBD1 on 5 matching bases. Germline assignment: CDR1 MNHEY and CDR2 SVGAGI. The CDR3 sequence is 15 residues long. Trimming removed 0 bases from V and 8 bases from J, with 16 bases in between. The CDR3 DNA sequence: TGTGCCAGCAGTTACTCAAGTGCAGGGCCCCTAGGCTACACCTTC. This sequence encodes CASSYSSAGPLGYTF.

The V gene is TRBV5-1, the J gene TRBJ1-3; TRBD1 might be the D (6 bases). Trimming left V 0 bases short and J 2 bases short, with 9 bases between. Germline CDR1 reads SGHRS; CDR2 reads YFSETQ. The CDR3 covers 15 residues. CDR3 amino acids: CASSLDPGAGNTIYF. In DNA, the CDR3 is TGCGCCAGCAGCTTGGACCCAGGGGCTGGAAACACCATATATTTT.

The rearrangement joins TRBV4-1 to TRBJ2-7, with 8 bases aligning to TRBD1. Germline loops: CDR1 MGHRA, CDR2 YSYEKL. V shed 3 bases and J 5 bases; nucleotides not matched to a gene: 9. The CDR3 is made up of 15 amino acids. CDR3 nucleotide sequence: TGCGCCAGCAGCCAGGCCGGGACAGGAGTTAACGAGCAGTACTTC. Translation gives CASSQAGTGVNEQYF.

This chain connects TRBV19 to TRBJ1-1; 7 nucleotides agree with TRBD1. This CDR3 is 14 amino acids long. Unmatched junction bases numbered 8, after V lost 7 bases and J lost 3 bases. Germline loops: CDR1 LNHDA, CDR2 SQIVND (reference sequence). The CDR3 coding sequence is TGTGCCAGTACCATGGGACAGTCCTACACTGAAGCTTTCTTT. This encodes CASTMGQSYTEAFF.